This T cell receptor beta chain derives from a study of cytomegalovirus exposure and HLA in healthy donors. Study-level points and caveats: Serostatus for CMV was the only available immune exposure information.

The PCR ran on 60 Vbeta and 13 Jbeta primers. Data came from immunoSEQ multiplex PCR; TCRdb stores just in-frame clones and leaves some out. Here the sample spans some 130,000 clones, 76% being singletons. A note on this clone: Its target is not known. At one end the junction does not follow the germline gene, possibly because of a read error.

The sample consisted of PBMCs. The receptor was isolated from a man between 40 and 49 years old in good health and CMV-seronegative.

The CDR3 bases are TGTGCCAGCAGTGAATTTGGCGGGAAACCCTCCAACAATGAGCAGTTCTTC. Amino acid sequence: CASSEFGGKPSNNEQFF. J is TRBJ2-1 and V is TRBV25-1; possibly TRBD2 for D (6 bases). Germline-derived CDR1 and CDR2 are MGHDK and SYGVNS. The CDR3 length is 17 residues.